This is a list of T cell receptor beta chains from one sample in a study of blood T cell repertoires in COVID-19. Clones were sequenced by immunoSEQ multiplex PCR, and TCRdb holds only the in-frame ones, with some missing. The sample contains about 400,000 clones, approximately 88% of which appear only once. The specimen sequenced was PBMCs or T cells enriched from blood (not recorded which). All receptors come from a woman in her thirties or forties with acute COVID-19. The conserved cysteine and the conserved F or W are not part of the CDR3 here.

J gene,V gene,CDR3 protein
TRBJ1-1,TRBV5-1,ASRKETGLNTEAF
TRBJ2-7,TRBV30,AWSYRLYEQY
TRBJ1-6,TRBV5-6,ASSRGTAYNSPLH
TRBJ1-1,TRBV5-1,ASSLVQGRESTEAF
TRBJ2-3,TRBV5-4,ASSLIAADTQY
TRBJ1-1,TRBV19,ASSLTENTEAF
TRBJ1-1,TRBV3-1/TRBV3-2,ASSRSSESRTEAF
TRBJ2-5,TRBV6-5,ATDRRDQETQY
TRBJ1-6,TRBV2,ASSLSDSHNSPLH
TRBJ2-7,TRBV5-1,ASSLVSPGTGGAEQY
TRBJ1-2,TRBV5-4,ASSYDGHNYGYT
TRBJ2-4,TRBV2,ASNPWRGGGNIQY
TRBJ2-7,TRBV7-9,ASSSALGQTCY
TRBJ1-1,TRBV23-1,ASIPNTTGADPEAF
TRBJ2-3,TRBV5-1,ASGTSVGTSTDTQY
TRBJ1-1,TRBV6-4,ASRLGQGANTEAF
TRBJ2-5,TRBV10-3,AISSTGLAGETQY
TRBJ1-6,TRBV10-3,AISESVWRSYNSPLH
TRBJ1-5,TRBV18,ASSSLGQGKGNQPQH
TRBJ1-3,TRBV5-5,ASSLGVVNTIY
TRBJ2-7,TRBV7-9,ASSGDSAYEQY
TRBJ1-1,TRBV29-1,SVEVAVNTEAF
TRBJ1-1,TRBV7-2,ASSFGVTAF
TRBJ1-1,TRBV7-2,ASSSRQGANTEAF
TRBJ1-1,TRBV18,ASSHGSDTEAF
TRBJ1-1,TRBV27,ASSFRGRDTEAF
TRBJ2-3,TRBV7-2,ASSLNVYGSDTQY
TRBJ2-7,TRBV3-1/TRBV3-2,ASSQTGEGSYEQY
TRBJ1-1,TRBV11-2,ASSPGGDLNTEAF
TRBJ2-5,TRBV24-1,ATSDLSTGDQETQY
TRBJ2-7,TRBV13,ASSAGTGYEQY
TRBJ2-1,TRBV5-4,ASSSGGILSEQF
TRBJ2-5,TRBV19,ASRRQGGQETQY
TRBJ1-3,TRBV6-1,ASSEASGRQLGTIY
TRBJ1-5,TRBV5-1,ASSLGSGQPQH
TRBJ1-6,TRBV19,ASSGGLRTGFSPLH
TRBJ1-1,TRBV15,ATSSRQGARSSTEAF
TRBJ1-5,TRBV7-2,ASSMTGWNQPQH
TRBJ2-1,TRBV5-4,ASSLGYGGYEQF
TRBJ1-3,TRBV29-1,SAEGVTGNTIY
TRBJ2-7,TRBV5-4,ASSLALGQGALEQY
TRBJ1-1,TRBV7-8,ASSLTHKNTEAF
TRBJ1-2,TRBV2,ASSERAGVDGYT
TRBJ2-3,TRBV9,ASSGAGSLSTDTQY
TRBJ1-4,TRBV30,AWQGDGEKLF
TRBJ1-1,TRBV5-1,ASSWTGGADTEAF
TRBJ1-1,TRBV3-1/TRBV3-2,ASSPDGLPNTEAF
TRBJ2-1,TRBV19,ASSIPGTYNEQF
TRBJ1-1,TRBV19,ASSSRTDMNTEAF